The T cell receptor beta chain under discussion was sequenced for a study of T cells of healthy individuals. TCRdb processed the 5' RACE reads anew with MiXCR; each CDR3 protein has one entry. The sample records some 85,000 distinct CDR3 sequences, about 5% being singletons. Germline V gene sequence: CDR1 SSHAT, CDR2 FNYEAQ (reference sequence). CDR3 length equals 15 residues. The sample holds many counts of this clonotype. Its ends do not fully match the called genes, so a read error is possible. The chain links TRBV7-7 to TRBJ2-5; D tentatively fits TRBD1 or TRBD2 (5 bases each). The clonotype was recovered from a female donor in good health. CDR3: CASSLAYSGSETQYF. The DNA for the CDR3 is TGTGCTAGCAGCTTAGCGTATTCAGGGTCAGAGACCCAGTACTTC.